Listed below are T cell receptor beta chains from one sample, sequenced in a study of blood T cell repertoires in COVID-19. Profiling relied on immunoSEQ multiplex PCR, and the TCRdb table lists in-frame clones only, not all of them. The table shows about 180,000 clones, with 86% occurring only once. The sample was peripheral blood. These TCRs come from a woman in her 30s with active or convalescent COVID-19. The CDR3 runs from the conserved cysteine through the conserved F or W. Fields, in order: clone size, D gene, J gene, V gene, CDR3 protein, CDR3 DNA. A D gene is named only where the DNA matches it firmly. Size values are once, few and many counts, or a class for expanded clones, and some rows have none.

-,-,TRBJ2-1,TRBV24-1,CATSDLAGLGSYNEQFF,TGTGCCACCAGTGATTTGGCGGGTCTGGGATCCTACAATGAGCAGTTCTTC
-,-,TRBJ1-1,TRBV27,CASSLSIYPGEAFF,TGTGCCAGCAGTTTATCGATATATCCGGGGGAAGCTTTCTTT
-,TRBD1,TRBJ2-7,TRBV10-3,CAISESAGGEQYF,TGTGCCATCAGTGAATCAGCAGGGGGCGAGCAGTACTTC
-,-,TRBJ1-2,TRBV10-1,CASSEAAAYGYTF,TGCGCCAGCAGTGAGGCCGCGGCCTATGGCTACACCTTC
-,-,TRBJ2-7,TRBV20-1,CSASGRRDEQYF,TGCAGTGCTAGTGGCAGGAGGGACGAGCAGTACTTC
once,-,TRBJ2-7,TRBV18,CASSPPQGTYEQYF,TGTGCCAGCTCACCACCCCAGGGGACCTACGAGCAGTACTTC
-,-,TRBJ2-1,TRBV6-6,CASSAGQPNEQFF,TGTGCCAGCAGCGCCGGACAGCCTAATGAGCAGTTCTTC
few,TRBD1,TRBJ1-1,TRBV18,CASSPNKGARNTEAFF,TGTGCCAGCTCACCAAACAAGGGGGCGCGGAACACTGAAGCTTTCTTT
-,-,TRBJ2-4,TRBV9,CARETGRKNIQYF,TGTGCCAGGGAGACAGGCCGCAAAAACATTCAGTACTTC
-,TRBD2,TRBJ2-7,TRBV28,CASSAPLAGGHHEQYF,TGTGCCAGCAGTGCCCCTCTAGCGGGAGGTCATCACGAGCAGTACTTC
once,-,TRBJ1-1,TRBV3-1/TRBV3-2,CASSQRLLQGRRMNTEAFF,TGTGCCAGCAGCCAACGCCTCCTTCAGGGGCGCAGAATGAACACTGAAGCTTTCTTT